Sequencing of this TCR beta chain was carried out in a study of blood T cells in healthy people across ages. The CDR3 is 13 amino acids. With 3 bases removed from V and 12 bases from J, the gap between germline ends came to 20 bases. Germline CDR1 reads DFQATT; CDR2 reads SNEGSKA (reference sequence). A second PCR of 7 to 11 cycles used a sample-barcoded 5' primer and a J-beta primer mix. One entry per CDR3 protein results from TCRdb running MiXCR on the 5' RACE reads. This table has approximately 1,000,000 distinct CDR3 sequences, around 45% appearing once. This clonotype was obtained from a woman aged 55-70 years in good health. The sequenced sample consisted of blood. The chain recombines TRBV20-1 with TRBJ1-2; D possibly corresponds to TRBD1 (6 bases). CDR3 amino acids: CSASGGAGLVNTF. The CDR3 nucleotides read TGCAGTGCTAGCGGGGGGGCAGGACTTGTCAACACCTTC.